One sample yielded the 6 T cell receptor beta chains listed below, sequenced in a study of T-cell memory formation after mild COVID-19. TCRdb re-analysed the 5' RACE reads in MiXCR, keeping a single row per CDR3 protein. The sample includes fewer than 200,000 distinct CDR3 sequences, 18% of them seen just once. The source material was PBMCs or a T cell subset sorted from them (not recorded which). All receptors come from a man aged 18 to 29 who had mild COVID-19 (a few samples of this study predate the infection). Cell type and time point are not known.

This clonotype appeared a few times. The chain is built from TRBV7-9 and TRBJ2-1, with D tentatively TRBD1 (6 bases). The germline V gene encodes CDR1 SEHNR and CDR2 FQNEAQ (reference sequence). The CDR3 runs to 12 residues. The V and J ends lost 5 bases and 10 bases respectively, with 12 bases between them. CDR3 DNA sequence: TGTGCCAGCAGCGAAACAGGGAAGGAGCAGTTCTTC. It yields the protein CASSETGKEQFF.

V and J are TRBV15 and TRBJ2-1, with 7 bases that match TRBD2. V trimming: 5 bases; J trimming: 9 bases; junction bases outside the gene matches: 7. In germline, CDR1 is LNHNV, CDR2 YYDKDF (reference sequence). The CDR3 is 13 residues long. The CDR3 sequence is CATSLRERGEQFF. The DNA of the CDR3 is TGTGCCACCAGCCTGCGGGAGCGGGGTGAGCAGTTCTTC. Full variable domain (missing parts from reference TRBV15 and TRBJ2-1): DAMVIQNPRYQVTQFGKPVTLSCSQTLNHNVMYWYQQKSSQAPKLLFHYYDKDFNNEADTPDNFQSRRPNTSFCFLDIRSPGLGDTAMYLCATSLRERGEQFFGPGTRLTVL.

The chain links TRBV20-1 to TRBJ2-1, with 10 bases identical to TRBD2. CDR3 length equals 16 residues. V lost 5 bases and J lost 9; bases outside the gene matches: 16. The germline CDR1 and CDR2 sequences are DFQATT and SNEGSKA (reference sequence). The CDR3 protein is CSAAWVVPSGGGEQFF. DNA for the CDR3: TGCAGTGCTGCATGGGTCGTTCCTAGCGGGGGCGGTGAGCAGTTCTTC.

This clonotype appeared a few times. V is TRBV10-3 and J is TRBJ2-3, with unresolved D. The CDR3 is 15 amino acids. V lost 4 bases, J lost 1 base, and 12 bases lay in between. Per the germline V gene, CDR1 is ENHRY and CDR2 is SYGVKD. CDR3 in DNA: TGTGCCATCAGTGCCGGCCTCGCGCGCACAGATACGCAGTATTTT. Its translation is CAISAGLARTDTQYF.

This clonotype was seen only a few times. The V and J genes are TRBV20-1 and TRBJ2-5; no firm D call. Germline V CDR1 and CDR2: DFQATT, SNEGSKA (reference sequence). The CDR3 length is 13 residues. V lost 5 bases, J lost 5 bases, and 15 bases lay in between. CDR3 amino acids: CSAGQYVGETQYF. The DNA of the CDR3 is TGCAGTGCTGGGCAGTATGTCGGCGAGACCCAGTACTTC.

This clonotype came up a few times. A much more abundant neighbour one base away suggests this may be a read error. The chain joins TRBV6-5 to TRBJ1-1; a possible D gene is TRBD1 (6 bases). This CDR3 contains 12 residues. V was cut by 9 bases and J by 4 bases, with 12 bases left in between. CDR1 MNHEY and CDR2 SVGAGI come from the germline V gene. CDR3 loop: CARRRGATEAFF. CDR3 bases: TGTGCCAGAAGAAGGGGGGCCACTGAAGCTTTCTTT.